These 5 T cell receptor beta chains were sequenced from one sample in a study of T cell responses to AZD1222 COVID-19 vaccine. Here immunoSEQ multiplex PCR was the method, and the copy in TCRdb shows in-frame clones only, minus some. Among under 140,000 clones listed, 87% were seen once. The specimen comprised peripheral blood, sampled on day 0 of AZD1222 vaccination. All receptors come from an adult in good health.

The chain joins TRBV9 to TRBJ2-2, with D perhaps TRBD1 (5 bases). The CDR3 has 14 amino acids. The germline V gene encodes CDR1 SGDLS and CDR2 YYNGEE. V was cut by 4 bases and J by 7 bases, with 14 bases left in between. The DNA for the CDR3 is TGTGCCAGCAGCCCGCGACAGATTCACGGGGAGCTGTTTTTT. Translated, it gives CASSPRQIHGELFF.

V usage is TRBV15 and J usage is TRBJ1-1; the D gene is possibly TRBD1 (6 bases). From germline, CDR1 is LNHNV and CDR2 YYDKDF (reference sequence). Between the trimmed V and J ends, which lost 0 bases and 1 base, there was a span of 18 bases. There are 18 residues in the CDR3. CDR3 sequence (DNA): TGTGCCACCAGCAGAGATACTCCGAGGGGGGCGAGGAACACTGAAGCTTTCTTT. As protein: CATSRDTPRGARNTEAFF.

The J gene is TRBJ1-6, the V gene TRBV5-8; D unclear. The germline gives CDR1 SGHTS, CDR2 YDEGEE. CDR3 size: 14 residues. The ends were cut back, 0 bases at V and 7 bases at J, with 8 bases in the middle. CDR3 loop: CASSLGQENSPLHF. DNA of the CDR3: TGTGCCAGCAGCTTGGGTCAGGAGAATTCACCCCTCCACTTT. Together with reference TRBV5-8 and TRBJ1-6, the CDR3 gives the full variable domain: EAGVTQSPTHLIKTRGQQATLRCSPISGHTSVYWYQQALGLGLQFLLWYDEGEERNRGNFPPRFSGRQFPNYSSELNVNALELEDSALYLCASSLGQENSPLHFGNGTRLTVT.

This clone was observed once. This chain connects TRBV12-3 or TRBV12-4 to TRBJ1-2; tentative D call: TRBD1 (5 bases). V lost 11 bases and J lost 8, with 15 bases in between. The CDR3 is made up of 11 amino acids. This CDR3 reads CAAGGGGGYTF. The DNA of the CDR3 is TGTGCCGCGGGGGGTGGAGGCGGCTACACCTTC.

The chain carries TRBV18 and TRBJ2-7; 7 bases line up with TRBD1. There are 16 residues in the CDR3. Germline V gene data show CDR1 as KGHSH and CDR2 as LQKENI. After removal of 4 bases from V and 0 bases from J, the junction contained 9 bases not matched to a gene. The DNA for the CDR3 is TGTGCCAGCTCACAACAAGGGACAGCGGCCTCCTACGAGCAGTACTTC. Its translation: CASSQQGTAASYEQYF.